This T cell receptor (beta chain) was retrieved from a study of T-cell memory formation after mild COVID-19. TCRdb ran MiXCR on the 5' RACE reads and lists one entry per CDR3 protein. The table has about 210,000 distinct CDR3 sequences, under 12% seen once. V shed 4 bases, J shed 5 bases, and the junction held 6 bases outside the gene matches. The CDR3 is 15 residues long. CDR1 and CDR2 (germline): SGHRS, YFSETQ. The chain couples TRBV5-1 to TRBJ1-5, with 10 bases lining up with TRBD1. The sequenced material came from PBMCs or a T cell subset sorted from them (not recorded which). The sequence derives from a man younger than 35 who had mild COVID-19 (a few samples of this study predate the infection). Cell type and time point are not known. The CDR3 sequence: CASSLGTGDYQPQHF. CDR3 bases: TGCGCCAGCAGCCTTGGGACAGGGGACTATCAGCCCCAGCATTTT.